This T cell receptor (beta chain) was captured in a study of glioma-infiltrating T cells. Study-wide points: Non-neoplastic patients had below-expected tissue-blood divergence, while all gliomas exceeded expectation. Only very few CDR3 sequences appeared in both tissue and blood.

The iRepertoire nested amplicon-rescue multiplex PCR amplified TCR alpha and beta CDR3s from RNA. Tissue mRNA or PBMC total RNA, about 85-400 ng, went into one-step reverse transcription and amplification. TCRdb recomputed calls from the multiplex PCR reads with MiXCR, one row per CDR3 protein. The sample records about 110,000 distinct CDR3 sequences, less than 30% being singletons. Remarks on this clonotype: Its specificity is unknown.

Germline CDR1 is MNHEY and CDR2 is SVGEGT. The CDR3 spans 12 residues. The V end was cut by 8 bases, the J end by 9 bases, with 14 bases between. This chain joins TRBV6-2 or TRBV6-3 and TRBJ2-1, with D possibly matching TRBD1 (5 bases). The sequence came from a human donor with low-grade glioma or glioblastoma, undergoing nonglioma brain surgery, or in good health (not recorded which). Source material: glioma tissue, nonneoplastic brain tissue, or PBMCs (not recorded which). This CDR3 is CASGFRRGEQFF. For the CDR3, the DNA is TGTGCCAGCGGTTTCCGTAGGGGTGAGCAGTTCTTC.